This TCR beta chain comes out of a study of radiation and T cells in renal cell carcinoma. Germline CDR1 LNHDA, CDR2 SQIVND (reference sequence). This CDR3 spans 15 amino acids. The V gene end was trimmed by 4 bases and the J gene end by 6 bases; junction bases not matched to a gene: 10. Method: immunoSEQ multiplex PCR; TCRdb's copy keeps in-frame clones and lacks some. The table shows about 90,000 clones, with approximately 86% occurring only once. Time point indicated: blood 4 weeks post-SBRT, at nephrectomy. The treatment is: 15 Gy SBRT to primary tumor, nephrectomy 4 weeks later. After SBRT, blood was collected at 2 and 4 weeks, plus baseline.

J is TRBJ2-3 and V is TRBV19; TRBD2 matches 7 bases. This receptor was obtained from a man between 45 and 60 years old with renal cell carcinoma. The material was blood, obtained from a patient whose treatment included radiotherapy and nephrectomy. This chain's CDR3 is CASSTSGQPTDTQYF. As DNA, the CDR3 is TGTGCCAGTAGTACTAGCGGCCAACCCACGGATACGCAGTATTTT.